This T cell receptor beta chain appears in the sequencing data of a study of T cell responses to AZD1222 COVID-19 vaccine. The V gene end was trimmed by 7 bases and the J gene end by 2 bases; junction bases not matched to a gene: 7. Germline CDR1 reads SEHNR; CDR2 reads FQNEAQ (reference sequence). The CDR3 totals 14 residues. Study results and caveats: Baseline testing showed seropositivity in only six AZD1222 recipients. White British donors predominated, females outnumbered males, and clonal diversity was possibly underestimated. Spike-specific TCR breadth and depth went up after people got two AZD1222 doses.

Method: immunoSEQ multiplex PCR; TCRdb's copy keeps in-frame clones and lacks some. Of over 100,000 clones in the sample, about 90% were seen once. Points on this clone: Its antigen is undetermined.

The chain has TRBV7-9 and TRBJ2-7, with 8 bases that match TRBD1. The specimen comprised peripheral blood, sampled 28 days after the second AZD1222 dose. The source is an adult who received the AZD1222 COVID-19 vaccine. The CDR3 is CASTPGQGAYEQYF. DNA of the CDR3: TGTGCCAGCACCCCCGGACAGGGTGCCTACGAGCAGTACTTC.